Each of the 20 T cell receptor beta chains below was sequenced from the same sample in a study of T-cell memory formation after mild COVID-19. TCRdb used MiXCR to reprocess the 5' RACE reads, holding one entry per CDR3 protein. The data contain more than 120,000 distinct CDR3 sequences, about 19% of them singletons. Sequences were obtained from PBMCs or a T cell subset sorted from them (not recorded which). These TCRs come from an adult woman who had mild COVID-19 (a few samples of this study predate the infection). Cell type and time point are not known.

This chain uses TRBV5-4 with TRBJ2-5; 8 nucleotides line up with TRBD1. V lost 1 base, J lost 4 bases, and 12 bases stayed unmatched. The germline gives CDR1 SGHNT, CDR2 YYREEE (reference sequence). This CDR3 spans 17 amino acids. CDR3 amino acids: CASSLPGGRIVGETQYF. The CDR3 DNA follows: TGTGCCAGCAGCTTGCCAGGGGGCCGGATAGTAGGAGAGACCCAGTACTTC.

V usage is TRBV3-1 and J usage is TRBJ2-6; tentative D call: TRBD2 (6 bases). CDR3 length: 17 residues. Germline assignment: CDR1 LGHDT and CDR2 YNNKEL (reference sequence). The V end was cut by 5 bases, the J end by 1 base, with 15 bases between. The CDR3 DNA reads as TGTGCCAGCAGCATTAACTTTGGGGGGTCTGGGGCCAACGTCCTGACTTTC. Amino acid sequence: CASSINFGGSGANVLTF.

This chain links TRBV20-1 with TRBJ1-1; a possible D gene is TRBD1 (5 bases). The CDR3 length is 13 residues. CDR1 DFQATT and CDR2 SNEGSKA come from the germline V gene (reference sequence). V was pared by 3 bases and J by 4 bases, with 12 bases between. In DNA form, the CDR3 reads TGCAGTGCTAGTGGTCGGGGGGTCACTGAAGCTTTCTTT. It translates to CSASGRGVTEAFF.

The V call is TRBV24-1, the J call TRBJ1-2; TRBD1 matches 8 bases. CDR1 is KGHDR, CDR2 SFDVKD, per germline. The V and J ends lost 3 bases and 2 bases, in that order; junction bases with no gene match: 4. The CDR3 sequence is 15 residues long. CDR3 in DNA: TGTGCCACCAGTGATCCCCGACAGGGGAACTATGGCTACACCTTC. Protein: CATSDPRQGNYGYTF.

The rearrangement links TRBV20-1 to TRBJ1-2; D call uncertain. Germline V gives CDR1 DFQATT, CDR2 SNEGSKA (reference sequence). Trimming shortened V by 6 bases and J by 5 bases, and 28 bases separated the two germline ends. This CDR3 is 17 amino acids long. The CDR3 sequence: CSAHGPYSPPFGYGYTF. The CDR3 region has the DNA TGCAGTGCCCACGGGCCTTACTCCCCTCCTTTTGGTTATGGCTACACCTTC.

By share, this clonotype counts as medium-sized (0.01 to 0.1%). The CDR3 region is CASSLTSGGINTQYF. CDR3 in DNA: TGCGCCAGCAGCTTGACTAGCGGGGGTATAAATACGCAGTATTTT. The V and J genes are TRBV5-1 and TRBJ2-3, with 11 positions matching TRBD2. The trim removed 1 base at V and 7 bases at J, leaving 5 bases unmatched. CDR1 and CDR2 from the germline V gene are SGHRS and YFSETQ. The CDR3 spans 15 residues.

The chain employs TRBV12-3 or TRBV12-4 and TRBJ1-4; possibly TRBD1 for D (6 bases). CDR3 length: 15 residues. V lost 5 bases, J lost 8 bases, and 18 bases lay in between. CDR3 DNA sequence: TGTGCCAGCAGTACCTCGAGGGGGTTGGAGGAAAAACTGTTTTTT. Its translation is CASSTSRGLEEKLFF.

This clonotype was counted between two and nine times. This sequence joins TRBV6-2 or TRBV6-3 and TRBJ1-1; D possibly corresponds to TRBD1 (6 bases). This CDR3 region has 15 residues. Germline lookup yields CDR1 MNHEY and CDR2 SVGEGT. The V end was cut by 7 bases, the J end by 4 bases, with 19 bases between. CDR3 coding DNA: TGTGCCAGCAATCCGGGGGCCAGCAGGACCACTGAAGCTTTCTTT. Translating it yields CASNPGASRTTEAFF.

This clonotype was recorded a few times. The CDR3 spells CSAGGFAEAFF. The CDR3 bases are TGCAGTGCTGGAGGGTTCGCTGAAGCTTTCTTT. This rearrangement joins TRBV20-1 to TRBJ1-1; no firm D call. The CDR3 sequence is 11 residues long. CDR1 DFQATT and CDR2 SNEGSKA come from the germline V gene (reference sequence). The V end was cut by 5 bases, the J end by 6 bases, with 10 bases between.

The sample holds a few counts of this clonotype. The V and J genes are TRBV12-3 or TRBV12-4 and TRBJ2-3, with D perhaps matching TRBD1 or TRBD2 (6 bases each). The V end lost 3 bases, the J end lost 1 base, and 11 bases lay between the germline ends. The CDR3 is 15 residues long. CDR3 nucleotides: TGTGCCAGCAGTTTTCGGGGGCCAGGCACAGATACGCAGTATTTT. Protein sequence: CASSFRGPGTDTQYF.

The V gene is TRBV20-1, the J gene TRBJ2-1; tentative D call: TRBD2 (6 bases). The CDR3 is 14 amino acids. The V gene lost 2 bases and the J gene lost 6 bases, with 14 bases spanning the gap. The germline CDR1 and CDR2 sequences are DFQATT and SNEGSKA (reference sequence). CDR3 nucleotide sequence: TGCAGTGCTAGAACCGGGACTCATCGCAATGAGCAGTTCTTC. Translation gives CSARTGTHRNEQFF.

The table lists this clonotype with a few counts. The V call is TRBV24-1, the J call TRBJ2-1, with D possibly called TRBD1 or TRBD2 (5 bases each). Germline V gene data show CDR1 as KGHDR and CDR2 as SFDVKD. Trimming shortened V by 7 bases and J by 0 bases, and 9 bases separated the two germline ends. The CDR3 consists of 14 residues. CDR3 in DNA: TGTGCCACCAGCCGTGGGGGCTCCTACAATGAGCAGTTCTTC. This translates into CATSRGGSYNEQFF.

The CDR3 sequence: CASSYRGSSDEQFF. The CDR3 DNA follows: TGTGCCAGCAGTTACAGGGGGTCGAGCGATGAGCAGTTCTTC. The chain employs TRBV12-3 or TRBV12-4 and TRBJ2-1; TRBD1 aligns across 8 bases. J gave up 8 bases and V 4 bases, and 7 bases lay outside the gene matches. The CDR3 is 14 residues long.

The gene calls are TRBV6-5 and TRBJ1-1; no clear D gene. Between the trimmed V and J ends, which lost 2 bases and 2 bases, there was a span of 12 bases. CDR1 and CDR2 (germline): MNHEY, SVGAGI. The CDR3 has 15 amino acids. CDR3 sequence: CASSYQSVPNTEAFF. CDR3 coding DNA: TGTGCCAGCAGTTACCAGTCGGTCCCTAACACTGAAGCTTTCTTT.

V is TRBV7-8 and J is TRBJ1-5; D is uncertain. Germline values: CDR1 SGHVS, CDR2 FQNEAQ. V dropped 2 bases and J dropped 4 bases, with 6 bases sitting between them. There are 13 residues in the CDR3. The CDR3 sequence: CASSLMRNQPQHF. DNA for the CDR3: TGTGCCAGCAGCTTAATGCGGAATCAGCCCCAGCATTTT.

CDR3 residues: CASSQDQGSGYYNEQFF. Written as DNA, the CDR3 is TGTGCCAGCAGCCAAGACCAGGGTAGCGGATACTACAATGAGCAGTTCTTC. V and J are TRBV3-1 and TRBJ2-1; a possible D gene is TRBD2 (6 bases). V shed 0 bases and J shed 3 bases, with 15 bases lying between them. The germline V gene has CDR1 LGHDT and CDR2 YNNKEL (reference sequence). The CDR3 extends over 17 amino acids.

The chain recombines TRBV6-5 with TRBJ2-7, with 8 bases lining up with TRBD2. The V segment lost 5 bases and the J segment 0 bases; nucleotides outside the gene matches: 9. The CDR3 totals 16 residues. CDR1 MNHEY and CDR2 SVGAGI come from the germline V gene. The CDR3 DNA sequence: TGTGCCAGCAGTCCGCTAGCGGGCGGGATCTCCTACGAGCAGTACTTC. Translating it yields CASSPLAGGISYEQYF.

This clonotype was detected only a few times. V gene TRBV6-5 combines with J gene TRBJ2-1, with TRBD2 as a possible D gene (5 bases). Deletions cut 2 bases from V and 9 bases from J, with 14 bases between. The CDR3 spans 14 residues. Germline V gene lookup returns CDR1 MNHEY and CDR2 SVGAGI. This CDR3 reads CASSYVGGGSEQFF. CDR3 DNA sequence: TGTGCCAGCAGTTACGTCGGAGGTGGAAGTGAGCAGTTCTTC.

This rearrangement joins TRBV28 to TRBJ1-2; tentatively, D is TRBD1 (6 bases). V was pared by 2 bases and J by 4 bases, with 14 bases between. There are 15 residues in the CDR3. Germline CDR1 and CDR2: MDHEN and SYDVKM. The CDR3 loop reads CASSLNLQGGYGYTF. For the CDR3, the DNA is TGTGCCAGCAGTTTAAATTTACAGGGAGGCTATGGCTACACCTTC.

This chain links TRBV5-1 with TRBJ2-7, with 7 bases aligning to TRBD1. V gave up 8 bases and J gave up 0 bases; unmatched junction bases: 14. This CDR3 is 16 amino acids long. The germline V gene encodes CDR1 SGHRS and CDR2 YFSETQ. The CDR3 bases are TGCGCCAGTTCTATAACTTCGGGACAGAGCTCCTACGAGCAGTACTTC. Translating it yields CASSITSGQSSYEQYF.